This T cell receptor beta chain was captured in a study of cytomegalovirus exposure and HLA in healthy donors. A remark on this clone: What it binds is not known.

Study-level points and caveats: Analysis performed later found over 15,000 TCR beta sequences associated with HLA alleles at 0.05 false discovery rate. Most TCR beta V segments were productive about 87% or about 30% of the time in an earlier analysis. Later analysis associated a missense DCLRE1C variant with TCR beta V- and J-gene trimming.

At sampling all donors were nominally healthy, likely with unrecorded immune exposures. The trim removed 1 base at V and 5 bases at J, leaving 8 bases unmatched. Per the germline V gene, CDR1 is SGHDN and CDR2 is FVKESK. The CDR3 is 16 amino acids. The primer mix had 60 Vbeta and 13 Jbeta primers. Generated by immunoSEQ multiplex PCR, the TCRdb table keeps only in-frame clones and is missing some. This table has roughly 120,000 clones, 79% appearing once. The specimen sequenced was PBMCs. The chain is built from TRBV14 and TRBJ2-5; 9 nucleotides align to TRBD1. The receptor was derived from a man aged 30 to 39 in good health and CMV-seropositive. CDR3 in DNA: TGTGCCAGCAGCCAAGGAAGGACAGGGGTTGGGGAGACCCAGTACTTC. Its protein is CASSQGRTGVGETQYF.